This TCR beta chain was identified in a study of response to subunit inactivated influenza vaccine. As regards this clonotype: Its antigen is unknown.

The V end lost 7 bases, the J end lost 0 bases, and 13 bases lay between the germline ends. The CDR3 has 14 amino acids. Study-wide points: T cells newly recruited by each seasonal influenza vaccination are few, the authors suggested.

TCRdb processed the RT-PCR reads anew with MiXCR; each CDR3 protein has one entry. The sample lists approximately 530,000 distinct CDR3 sequences, 10% to 15% occurring once. The source is a man between 45 and 60 years old who received an inactivated influenza vaccine. This chain uses TRBV12-3 or TRBV12-4 with TRBJ2-7, with D maybe TRBD2 (5 bases). Specimen: PBMCs from blood, collected roughly 6 weeks after vaccination. Here the CDR3 reads CASKAQGSSYEQYF. CDR3 coding DNA: TGTGCCAGCAAAGCCCAAGGGAGCTCCTACGAGCAGTACTTC.